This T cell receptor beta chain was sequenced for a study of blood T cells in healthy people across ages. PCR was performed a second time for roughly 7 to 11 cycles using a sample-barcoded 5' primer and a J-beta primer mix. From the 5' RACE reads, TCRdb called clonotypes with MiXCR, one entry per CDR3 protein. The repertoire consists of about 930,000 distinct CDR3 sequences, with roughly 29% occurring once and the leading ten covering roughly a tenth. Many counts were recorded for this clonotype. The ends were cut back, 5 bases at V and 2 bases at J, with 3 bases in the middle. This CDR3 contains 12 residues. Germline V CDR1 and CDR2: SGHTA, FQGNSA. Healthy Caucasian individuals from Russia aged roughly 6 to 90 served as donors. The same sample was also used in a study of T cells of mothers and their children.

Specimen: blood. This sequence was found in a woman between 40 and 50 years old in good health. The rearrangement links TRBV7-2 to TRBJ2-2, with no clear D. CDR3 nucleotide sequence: TGTGCCAGCAGCCGAAACACCGGGGAGCTGTTTTTT. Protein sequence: CASSRNTGELFF.